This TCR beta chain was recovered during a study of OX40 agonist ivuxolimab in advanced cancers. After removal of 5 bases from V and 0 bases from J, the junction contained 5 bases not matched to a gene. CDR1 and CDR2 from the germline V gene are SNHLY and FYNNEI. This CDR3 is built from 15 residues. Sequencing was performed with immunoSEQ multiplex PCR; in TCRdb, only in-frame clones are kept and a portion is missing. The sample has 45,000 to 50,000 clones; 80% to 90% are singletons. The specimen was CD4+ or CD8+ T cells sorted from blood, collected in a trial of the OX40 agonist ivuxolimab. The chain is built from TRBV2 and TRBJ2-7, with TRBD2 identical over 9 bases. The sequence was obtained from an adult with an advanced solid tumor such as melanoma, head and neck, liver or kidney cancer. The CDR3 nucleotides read TGTGCCAGCAGTCGAATTAGCGGGAGCTCCTACGAGCAGTACTTC. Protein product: CASSRISGSSYEQYF.